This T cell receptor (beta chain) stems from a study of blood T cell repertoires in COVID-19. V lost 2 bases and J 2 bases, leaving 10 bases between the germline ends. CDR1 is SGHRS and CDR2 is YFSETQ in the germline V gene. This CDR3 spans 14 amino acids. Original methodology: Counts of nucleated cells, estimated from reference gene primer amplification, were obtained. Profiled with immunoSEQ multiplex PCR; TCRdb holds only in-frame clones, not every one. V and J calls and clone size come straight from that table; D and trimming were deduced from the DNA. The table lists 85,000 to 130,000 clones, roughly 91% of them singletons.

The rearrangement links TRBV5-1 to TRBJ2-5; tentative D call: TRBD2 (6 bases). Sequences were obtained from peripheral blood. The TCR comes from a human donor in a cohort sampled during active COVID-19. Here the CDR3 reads CASSFGGGQETQYF. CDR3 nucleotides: TGCGCCAGCAGCTTCGGGGGTGGTCAAGAGACCCAGTACTTC.